This T cell receptor beta chain was recorded in a study of cytomegalovirus exposure and HLA in healthy donors. Study-level points and caveats: The study had only CMV serostatus as immune exposure information. Within a later analysis, the majority of CMV-associated TCR beta chains appeared HLA-restricted.

The J segment lost 6 bases and the V segment lost 0 bases, leaving 9 bases of the junction unmatched. The germline CDR1 and CDR2 sequences are LGHNA and YNFKEQ. The CDR3 consists of 17 residues. For this clone: Its specificity is not known.

With 60 Vbeta and 13 Jbeta primers, the PCR was carried out. Produced via immunoSEQ multiplex PCR; TCRdb's table is partial and in-frame only. Of 100,000 to 150,000 clones listed, 60% to 75% are singletons. The clonotype was recovered from a woman in her forties or fifties in good health and CMV-seropositive. Sequencing used PBMCs. The chain employs TRBV4-2 and TRBJ2-3, with 10 nucleotides matching TRBD2. In nucleotides, the CDR3 is TGTGCCAGCAGCCAAGATCCCCAGCGGGGGGGGCTGGATACGCAGTATTTT. This sequence encodes CASSQDPQRGGLDTQYF.